The 19 T cell receptor beta chains reported below all come from one sample, sequenced in a study of cytomegalovirus exposure and HLA in healthy donors. This PCR relied on a set of 60 Vbeta primers and 13 Jbeta primers. Only in-frame clones appear in the TCRdb table, and some are missing; sequencing was by immunoSEQ multiplex PCR. This sample has roughly 200,000 clones; approximately 86% occur once, and the top ten carry approximately 0.31%. The sample was PBMCs. Receptor source: a woman in her 30s in good health and CMV-seronegative.

V gene TRBV2 combines with J gene TRBJ2-1; TRBD2 agrees at 11 bases. This CDR3 has 14 residues. The ends lost 9 bases at V and 3 bases at J; junction bases unmatched: 4. Germline lookup yields CDR1 SNHLY and CDR2 FYNNEI. The CDR3 nucleotides are TGTGCCAGTACCGGGACTAGCGGCTACAATGAGCAGTTCTTC. Its translation is CASTGTSGYNEQFF.

This clone showed up just once. As DNA, the CDR3 is TGCAGCGTTGAGGGGGCCAGGGGCACTGAAGCTTTCTTT. Translating gives CSVEGARGTEAFF. The chain combines TRBV29-1 with TRBJ1-1; a possible D gene is TRBD1 (6 bases). V shed 3 bases and J shed 4 bases, with 12 bases lying between them. This CDR3 has 13 residues. Germline loops: CDR1 SQVTM, CDR2 ANQGSEA. The whole variable domain, remainder taken from reference TRBV29-1 and TRBJ1-1, is SAVISQKPSRDICQRGTSLTIQCQVDSQVTMMFWYRQQPGQSLTLIATANQGSEATYESGFVIDKFPISRPNLTFSTLTVSNMSPEDSSIYLCSVEGARGTEAFFGQGTRLTVV.

The table lists this clone with a count of one. This chain links TRBV7-9 with TRBJ1-2; D possibly corresponds to TRBD1 (5 bases). V was cut by 5 bases and J by 2 bases, with 15 bases left in between. The CDR3 runs 15 residues. CDR1 and CDR2 (germline): SEHNR, FQNEAQ (reference sequence). For the CDR3, the DNA is TGTGCCAGCAGCGATGCGACAGTACACAACTATGGCTACACCTTC. This encodes CASSDATVHNYGYTF.

This rearrangement joins TRBV5-1 to TRBJ2-1; 7 bases match TRBD2. CDR1 and CDR2 (germline): SGHRS, YFSETQ. The CDR3 runs 15 residues. J gave up 1 base and V 0 bases, and 1 base lay outside the gene matches. CDR3: CASSLGGSSYNEQFF. The CDR3 nucleotides are TGCGCCAGCAGCTTGGGCGGGAGTTCCTACAATGAGCAGTTCTTC.

The chain uses TRBV28 and TRBJ1-1, with D possibly matching TRBD1 (5 bases). Trimming left V 2 bases short and J 4 bases short, with 11 bases between. The CDR3 consists of 14 residues. CDR1 MDHEN and CDR2 SYDVKM come from the germline V gene. The CDR3 region is CASSLGGGITEAFF. In DNA, the CDR3 is TGTGCCAGCAGTTTAGGGGGAGGAATCACTGAAGCTTTCTTT.

The chain combines TRBV5-1 with TRBJ1-1; D may be TRBD1 (6 bases). The CDR3 has 15 residues. Looked up from germline, CDR1 is SGHRS and CDR2 is YFSETQ. Trimming removed 1 base from V and 2 bases from J, with 12 bases in between. The CDR3 region is CASSLFGQINTEAFF. The CDR3 DNA reads as TGCGCCAGCAGCTTGTTTGGACAGATAAACACTGAAGCTTTCTTT. Full variable domain (missing parts from reference TRBV5-1 and TRBJ1-1): KAGVTQTPRYLIKTRGQQVTLSCSPISGHRSVSWYQQTPGQGLQFLFEYFSETQRNKGNFPGRFSGRQFSNSRSEMNVSTLELGDSALYLCASSLFGQINTEAFFGQGTRLTVV.

The chain's CDR3 is CASSRAFSPVNTDTQYF. Written as DNA, the CDR3 is TGTGCCAGCTCACGAGCCTTTTCCCCGGTAAACACAGATACGCAGTATTTT. V usage is TRBV18 and J usage is TRBJ2-3, with D uncertain. Trimming took 4 bases from V and 2 from J, leaving 19 bases between them. Germline V gives CDR1 KGHSH, CDR2 LQKENI. There are 17 residues in the CDR3. The full variable domain, in which reference TRBV18 and TRBJ2-3 provide the parts outside the CDR3, is NAGVMQNPRHLVRRRGQEARLRCSPMKGHSHVYWYRQLPEEGLKFMVYLQKENIIDESGMPKERFSAEFPKEGPSILRIQQVVRGDSAAYFCASSRAFSPVNTDTQYFGPGTRLTVL.

The chain employs TRBV15 and TRBJ2-1; 14 bases fit TRBD2. CDR1 LNHNV and CDR2 YYDKDF come from the germline V gene (reference sequence). The V segment lost 6 bases and the J segment 6 bases; nucleotides outside the gene matches: 4. This CDR3 is built from 15 residues. CDR3: CATRTSGGALNEQFF. The DNA for the CDR3 is TGTGCCACCAGGACTAGCGGGGGGGCCCTCAATGAGCAGTTCTTC.

The rearrangement links TRBV5-4 to TRBJ2-3; weak D call: TRBD2 (5 bases). In germline, CDR1 is SGHNT, CDR2 YYREEE (reference sequence). The CDR3 length is 16 residues. V lost 2 bases and J 0 bases, leaving 13 bases between the germline ends. The CDR3 sequence: CASSFFGEWSTDTQYF. The CDR3 DNA is TGTGCCAGCAGCTTTTTTGGGGAGTGGAGCACAGATACGCAGTATTTT.

This clone was detected a few times. The rearrangement uses TRBV29-1 and TRBJ1-2, with 11 positions matching TRBD1. The CDR3 extends over 17 amino acids. Germline V gives CDR1 SQVTM, CDR2 ANQGSEA. Trimming cost V 7 bases and J 2 bases; bases outside gene matches: 15. The CDR3 reads CSDRIWDRGESNYGYTF. CDR3 DNA sequence: TGCAGCGACCGGATCTGGGACAGGGGGGAAAGCAACTATGGCTACACCTTC.

The chain joins TRBV11-3 to TRBJ2-3; D is perhaps TRBD2 (7 bases). V gave up 5 bases and J gave up 6 bases, with 21 bases separating them. Germline V gene lookup returns CDR1 SGHNT and CDR2 YENEEA. CDR3 size: 16 residues. CDR3 DNA sequence: TGTGCCAGCAGCCCTTCCGGGGGGACATCCCCGGATACGCAGTATTTT. Amino acids: CASSPSGGTSPDTQYF.

The chain joins TRBV5-1 to TRBJ2-1; D is undetermined. Germline V CDR1 and CDR2: SGHRS, YFSETQ. The V end was cut by 4 bases, the J end by 5 bases, with 7 bases between. This CDR3 comprises 12 residues. The CDR3 DNA sequence: TGCGCCAGCAGCCCGGAGCACAATGAGCAGTTCTTC. It is translated as CASSPEHNEQFF.

The chain links TRBV9 to TRBJ2-1; 14 bases align to TRBD2. Germline V gives CDR1 SGDLS, CDR2 YYNGEE. This CDR3 spans 18 amino acids. The trim removed 4 bases at V and 4 bases at J, leaving 10 bases unmatched. CDR3 sequence: CASSYDPGLAGAYNEQFF. The CDR3 DNA follows: TGTGCCAGCAGCTACGATCCGGGACTAGCGGGAGCGTACAATGAGCAGTTCTTC. Looking up the rest from reference TRBV9 and TRBJ2-1 gives the full variable domain: DSGVTQTPKHLITATGQRVTLRCSPRSGDLSVYWYQQSLDQGLQFLIQYYNGEERAKGNILERFSAQQFPDLHSELNLSSLELGDSALYFCASSYDPGLAGAYNEQFFGPGTRLTVL.

The chain links TRBV29-1 to TRBJ2-1, with TRBD2 matching 9 bases. Unmatched junction bases numbered 11, after V lost 0 bases and J lost 8 bases. The CDR3 runs 16 residues. Germline V CDR1 and CDR2: SQVTM, ANQGSEA. CDR3 residues: CSVEDVAGGALDEQFF. In DNA, the CDR3 is TGCAGCGTTGAAGATGTCGCGGGAGGGGCGTTAGATGAGCAGTTCTTC.

The chain joins TRBV27 to TRBJ2-7, with D possibly matching TRBD2 (5 bases). There are 15 residues in the CDR3. The V end lost 3 bases, the J end lost 2 bases, and 14 bases lay between the germline ends. Germline V gives CDR1 MNHEY, CDR2 SMNVEV (reference sequence). This CDR3 is CASSLGGSPPYEQYF. CDR3 nucleotides: TGTGCCAGCAGTTTGGGTGGGAGCCCCCCCTACGAGCAGTACTTC.

The chain is built from TRBV5-6 and TRBJ2-7, with D perhaps matching TRBD2 (6 bases). With 3 bases removed from V and 0 bases from J, the gap between germline ends came to 13 bases. CDR1 and CDR2 (germline): SGHDT, YYEEEE. The CDR3 spans 15 residues. The DNA of the CDR3 is TGTGCCAGCAGCTCCGGCCGGGGGAGCTCCTACGAGCAGTACTTC. Residues: CASSSGRGSSYEQYF. Filled out from reference TRBV5-6 and TRBJ2-7, the complete variable domain reads DAGVTQSPTHLIKTRGQQVTLRCSPKSGHDTVSWYQQALGQGPQFIFQYYEEEERQRGNFPDRFSGHQFPNYSSELNVNALLLGDSALYLCASSSGRGSSYEQYFGPGTRLTVT.

The genes are TRBV18 and TRBJ2-6; 9 nucleotides match TRBD2. Trimming at V came to 1 base and at J to 0 bases, leaving 4 bases not matched to a gene. The CDR3 spans 18 residues. Germline CDR1 KGHSH, CDR2 LQKENI. The CDR3 loop is CASSPLLAGSSGANVLTF. DNA for the CDR3: TGTGCCAGCTCACCACTGCTAGCGGGAAGCTCTGGGGCCAACGTCCTGACTTTC.

The chain joins TRBV11-2 to TRBJ1-1, with TRBD1 matching over 8 bases. CDR1 and CDR2 from the germline V gene are SGHAT and FQNNGV. The V gene end was trimmed by 0 bases and the J gene end by 0 bases; junction bases not matched to a gene: 6. CDR3 length: 17 residues. The CDR3 nucleotides are TGTGCCAGCAGCTTAGAAGGGCAGGGGGCCATGAACACTGAAGCTTTCTTT. Its translation is CASSLEGQGAMNTEAFF.

This chain links TRBV4-1 with TRBJ1-1; D ambiguous. The CDR3 has 15 residues. Germline V CDR1 and CDR2: MGHRA, YSYEKL. V was cut by 6 bases and J by 3 bases, with 17 bases left in between. CDR3 sequence (DNA): TGCGCCAGCAGGCAGAGATCAGTGGCGGACACTGAAGCTTTCTTT. It codes for CASRQRSVADTEAFF.